Listed here are 5 T cell receptor beta chains from one sample, sequenced in a study of STAT5B mutations in CD4+ large granular lymphocyte leukemia. Generated by immunoSEQ multiplex PCR, the TCRdb table keeps only in-frame clones and is missing some. The data show around 43,000 clones, roughly 85% seen once. Sequences were obtained from CD4+ T cells from blood buffy coats. The receptors stem from a human donor in good health.

This chain's CDR3 is CSVMDRPSRGYTF. The CDR3 coding sequence is TGCAGCGTTATGGACAGGCCATCTCGTGGCTACACCTTC. The chain combines TRBV29-1 with TRBJ1-2; 7 positions agree with TRBD1. The CDR3 runs 13 residues. CDR1 is SQVTM and CDR2 is ANQGSEA in the germline V gene. V lost 5 bases to trimming and J lost 7 bases; unmatched junction nucleotides: 10.

The rearrangement links TRBV7-3 to TRBJ2-2; 10 bases map to TRBD2. Trimming removed 5 bases from V and 1 base from J; junction bases left unmatched: 7. The length of the CDR3 is 17 residues. Germline loops: CDR1 SGHTA, CDR2 FQGTGA. CDR3 sequence reads: CASSLTTSGVNTGELFF. As DNA, the CDR3 is TGTGCCAGCAGCCTCACAACTAGCGGGGTGAACACCGGGGAGCTGTTTTTT.

This chain links TRBV9 with TRBJ1-3; 8 bases agree with TRBD1. CDR3 size: 16 residues. From germline, CDR1 is SGDLS and CDR2 YYNGEE. V dropped 0 bases and J dropped 1; count of bases not matched to a gene: 3. CDR3 protein: CASSVGHRGSGNTIYF. The CDR3 DNA sequence: TGTGCCAGCAGCGTAGGTCACAGGGGGTCTGGAAACACCATATATTTT.

The CDR3 reads CATSRGRQETQYF. Written as DNA, the CDR3 is TGTGCCACCAGCAGAGGACGGCAAGAGACCCAGTACTTC. The rearrangement links TRBV15 to TRBJ2-5; no firm D call. Per germline, CDR1 LNHNV and CDR2 YYDKDF (reference sequence). The V end was cut by 1 base, the J end by 2 bases, with 5 bases between. The CDR3 length is 13 residues.

The chain joins TRBV10-3 to TRBJ1-2, with D possibly TRBD1 on 5 matching bases. The CDR3 has 13 residues. Trimming took 0 bases from V and 7 from J, leaving 9 bases between them. The germline gives CDR1 ENHRY, CDR2 SYGVKD. In DNA, the CDR3 is TGTGCCATCAGTGAGTCGGGGCAGCTTGGCTACACCTTC. Its translation is CAISESGQLGYTF.